This T cell receptor (beta chain) was identified in a study of T cell responses to AZD1222 COVID-19 vaccine. On the study more broadly: Combined were second doses at about 4 or about 12 weeks.

Profiled with immunoSEQ multiplex PCR; TCRdb holds only in-frame clones, not every one. The sample lists 120,000 to 150,000 clones, 70% to 90% occurring once. Study-level results: Two doses of AZD1222 preceded a rise in Spike-specific TCR breadth and depth.

Comment on this clone: What it binds is unknown.

Trimming removed 1 base from V and 5 bases from J, with 9 bases in between. CDR1 is SGHTA and CDR2 is FQGTGA in the germline V gene. This CDR3 is built from 13 residues. Sequencing used peripheral blood, obtained on day 0 of AZD1222 vaccination. The chain joins TRBV7-3 to TRBJ2-7; perhaps TRBD2 as D (5 bases). This clonotype was sampled from an adult in good health. CDR3 sequence: CASSLKGADEQYF. CDR3 DNA: TGTGCCAGCAGCTTAAAGGGAGCGGACGAGCAGTACTTC.